These 11 T cell receptor beta chains were sequenced from one sample in a study of blood T cell repertoires in COVID-19. Clones were sequenced by immunoSEQ multiplex PCR, and TCRdb holds only the in-frame ones, with some missing. The data show approximately 80,000 clones, with roughly 88% seen just once and around 2.9% held by the top ten. The sequenced material came from peripheral blood. All receptors derive from a woman of 80 years or more with COVID-19, enrolled during active disease.

The rearrangement links TRBV5-4 to TRBJ1-2; D gene uncertain. The V gene's germline CDR1 is SGHNT and CDR2 YYREEE (reference sequence). CDR3 length: 13 amino acids. Trimming took 1 base from V and 4 from J, leaving 8 bases between them. CDR3 DNA: TGTGCCAGCAGCTTGACGGGAGTCTATGGCTACACCTTC. This sequence encodes CASSLTGVYGYTF.

The rearrangement uses TRBV5-4 and TRBJ1-2; TRBD1 aligns across 10 bases. V was pared by 4 bases and J by 6 bases, with 9 bases of the junction left unmatched. Per germline, CDR1 SGHNT and CDR2 YYREEE (reference sequence). This CDR3 is built from 15 residues. CDR3 sequence (DNA): TGTGCCAGCAGCCCCGAACCCGGGACAGGGGATGGCTACACCTTC. It yields the protein CASSPEPGTGDGYTF.

The gene calls are TRBV5-6 and TRBJ1-1; no clear D gene. The V gene's germline CDR1 is SGHDT and CDR2 YYEEEE. V lost 0 bases, J lost 4 bases, and 10 bases lay in between. This CDR3 comprises 14 residues. In DNA form, the CDR3 reads TGTGCCAGCAGCTTGGATGCGGCTGGCACTGAAGCTTTCTTT. It specifies CASSLDAAGTEAFF.

The CDR3 is CASSLERWEQFF. The CDR3 DNA reads TGTGCCAGCAGCTTAGAGCGTTGGGAGCAGTTCTTC. The V gene is TRBV11-2, the J gene TRBJ2-1; D is uncertain. There are 12 residues in the CDR3. CDR1 and CDR2 (germline): SGHAT, FQNNGV. With 0 bases removed from V and 10 bases from J, the gap between germline ends came to 7 bases.

The rearrangement uses TRBV20-1 and TRBJ1-4; D not certain. CDR1 is DFQATT and CDR2 is SNEGSKA in the germline V gene (reference sequence). The CDR3 totals 11 residues. V lost 1 base and J lost 15, with 12 bases in between. In DNA form, the CDR3 reads TGCAGTGCTAGAGGGTCGACAAGTTTGTTTTTT. It encodes CSARGSTSLFF.

Turning to this clone: Other DNA sequences of this sample code for an identical CDR3. The chain carries TRBV9 and TRBJ2-1; 13 positions agree with TRBD2. This CDR3 contains 16 residues. The germline V gene has CDR1 SGDLS and CDR2 YYNGEE. V lost 4 bases to trimming and J lost 6 bases; unmatched junction nucleotides: 7. In DNA form, the CDR3 reads TGTGCCAGCAGCCCAAGACTAGCGGGAGGAACCAATGAGCAGTTCTTC. Translating gives CASSPRLAGGTNEQFF.

The rearrangement joins TRBV19 to TRBJ1-2, with 8 bases lining up with TRBD1. Trimming removed 7 bases from V and 4 bases from J; junction bases left unmatched: 8. The germline V gene has CDR1 LNHDA and CDR2 SQIVND (reference sequence). CDR3 length: 14 residues. The CDR3 DNA sequence: TGTGCCAGTACCTTGACAGGGGACCCCTATGGCTACACCTTC. This sequence encodes CASTLTGDPYGYTF.

The chain employs TRBV28 and TRBJ2-1; the match to TRBD2 covers 9 bases. The CDR3 consists of 19 residues. J was trimmed by 6 bases and V by 3 bases; bases with no gene match: 18. Germline V gene sequence: CDR1 MDHEN, CDR2 SYDVKM. The CDR3 loop is CASSFPGLARLSLSNEQFF. The CDR3 DNA follows: TGTGCCAGCAGTTTCCCGGGACTAGCCCGGTTGTCCCTCTCCAATGAGCAGTTCTTC.

This clone appeared once. The CDR3 coding sequence is TGTGCCACCAGTGATTTCGGGGGGTACGGCTACAATGAGCAGTTCTTC. Translation gives CATSDFGGYGYNEQFF. V usage is TRBV24-1 and J usage is TRBJ2-1; 7 bases fit TRBD2. The CDR3 has 16 residues. Germline CDR1 and CDR2: KGHDR and SFDVKD. The V and J ends lost 1 base and 3 bases, in that order; junction bases with no gene match: 5.

The chain joins TRBV4-2 to TRBJ1-2; D is uncertain. V lost 1 base, J lost 8 bases, and 14 bases lay in between. The CDR3 consists of 14 residues. The germline CDR1 and CDR2 sequences are LGHNA and YNFKEQ. CDR3 bases: TGTGCCAGCAGCCAAGCCGGAGGGATGCTCGGCTACACCTTC. This translates into CASSQAGGMLGYTF.

The genes are TRBV2 and TRBJ1-2, with 7 positions matching TRBD1. The CDR3 has 14 amino acids. Germline values: CDR1 SNHLY, CDR2 FYNNEI. Trimming removed 3 bases from V and 4 bases from J; junction bases left unmatched: 5. The CDR3 DNA sequence: TGTGCCAGCAGTGAGCAGGGGGATGTCTATGGCTACACCTTC. This codes for CASSEQGDVYGYTF. The full variable domain, its missing parts supplied by reference TRBV2 and TRBJ1-2, is EPEVTQTPSHQVTQMGQEVILRCVPISNHLYFYWYRQILGQKVEFLVSFYNNEISEKSEIFDDQFSVERPDGSNFTLKIRSTKLEDSAMYFCASSEQGDVYGYTFGSGTRLTVV.